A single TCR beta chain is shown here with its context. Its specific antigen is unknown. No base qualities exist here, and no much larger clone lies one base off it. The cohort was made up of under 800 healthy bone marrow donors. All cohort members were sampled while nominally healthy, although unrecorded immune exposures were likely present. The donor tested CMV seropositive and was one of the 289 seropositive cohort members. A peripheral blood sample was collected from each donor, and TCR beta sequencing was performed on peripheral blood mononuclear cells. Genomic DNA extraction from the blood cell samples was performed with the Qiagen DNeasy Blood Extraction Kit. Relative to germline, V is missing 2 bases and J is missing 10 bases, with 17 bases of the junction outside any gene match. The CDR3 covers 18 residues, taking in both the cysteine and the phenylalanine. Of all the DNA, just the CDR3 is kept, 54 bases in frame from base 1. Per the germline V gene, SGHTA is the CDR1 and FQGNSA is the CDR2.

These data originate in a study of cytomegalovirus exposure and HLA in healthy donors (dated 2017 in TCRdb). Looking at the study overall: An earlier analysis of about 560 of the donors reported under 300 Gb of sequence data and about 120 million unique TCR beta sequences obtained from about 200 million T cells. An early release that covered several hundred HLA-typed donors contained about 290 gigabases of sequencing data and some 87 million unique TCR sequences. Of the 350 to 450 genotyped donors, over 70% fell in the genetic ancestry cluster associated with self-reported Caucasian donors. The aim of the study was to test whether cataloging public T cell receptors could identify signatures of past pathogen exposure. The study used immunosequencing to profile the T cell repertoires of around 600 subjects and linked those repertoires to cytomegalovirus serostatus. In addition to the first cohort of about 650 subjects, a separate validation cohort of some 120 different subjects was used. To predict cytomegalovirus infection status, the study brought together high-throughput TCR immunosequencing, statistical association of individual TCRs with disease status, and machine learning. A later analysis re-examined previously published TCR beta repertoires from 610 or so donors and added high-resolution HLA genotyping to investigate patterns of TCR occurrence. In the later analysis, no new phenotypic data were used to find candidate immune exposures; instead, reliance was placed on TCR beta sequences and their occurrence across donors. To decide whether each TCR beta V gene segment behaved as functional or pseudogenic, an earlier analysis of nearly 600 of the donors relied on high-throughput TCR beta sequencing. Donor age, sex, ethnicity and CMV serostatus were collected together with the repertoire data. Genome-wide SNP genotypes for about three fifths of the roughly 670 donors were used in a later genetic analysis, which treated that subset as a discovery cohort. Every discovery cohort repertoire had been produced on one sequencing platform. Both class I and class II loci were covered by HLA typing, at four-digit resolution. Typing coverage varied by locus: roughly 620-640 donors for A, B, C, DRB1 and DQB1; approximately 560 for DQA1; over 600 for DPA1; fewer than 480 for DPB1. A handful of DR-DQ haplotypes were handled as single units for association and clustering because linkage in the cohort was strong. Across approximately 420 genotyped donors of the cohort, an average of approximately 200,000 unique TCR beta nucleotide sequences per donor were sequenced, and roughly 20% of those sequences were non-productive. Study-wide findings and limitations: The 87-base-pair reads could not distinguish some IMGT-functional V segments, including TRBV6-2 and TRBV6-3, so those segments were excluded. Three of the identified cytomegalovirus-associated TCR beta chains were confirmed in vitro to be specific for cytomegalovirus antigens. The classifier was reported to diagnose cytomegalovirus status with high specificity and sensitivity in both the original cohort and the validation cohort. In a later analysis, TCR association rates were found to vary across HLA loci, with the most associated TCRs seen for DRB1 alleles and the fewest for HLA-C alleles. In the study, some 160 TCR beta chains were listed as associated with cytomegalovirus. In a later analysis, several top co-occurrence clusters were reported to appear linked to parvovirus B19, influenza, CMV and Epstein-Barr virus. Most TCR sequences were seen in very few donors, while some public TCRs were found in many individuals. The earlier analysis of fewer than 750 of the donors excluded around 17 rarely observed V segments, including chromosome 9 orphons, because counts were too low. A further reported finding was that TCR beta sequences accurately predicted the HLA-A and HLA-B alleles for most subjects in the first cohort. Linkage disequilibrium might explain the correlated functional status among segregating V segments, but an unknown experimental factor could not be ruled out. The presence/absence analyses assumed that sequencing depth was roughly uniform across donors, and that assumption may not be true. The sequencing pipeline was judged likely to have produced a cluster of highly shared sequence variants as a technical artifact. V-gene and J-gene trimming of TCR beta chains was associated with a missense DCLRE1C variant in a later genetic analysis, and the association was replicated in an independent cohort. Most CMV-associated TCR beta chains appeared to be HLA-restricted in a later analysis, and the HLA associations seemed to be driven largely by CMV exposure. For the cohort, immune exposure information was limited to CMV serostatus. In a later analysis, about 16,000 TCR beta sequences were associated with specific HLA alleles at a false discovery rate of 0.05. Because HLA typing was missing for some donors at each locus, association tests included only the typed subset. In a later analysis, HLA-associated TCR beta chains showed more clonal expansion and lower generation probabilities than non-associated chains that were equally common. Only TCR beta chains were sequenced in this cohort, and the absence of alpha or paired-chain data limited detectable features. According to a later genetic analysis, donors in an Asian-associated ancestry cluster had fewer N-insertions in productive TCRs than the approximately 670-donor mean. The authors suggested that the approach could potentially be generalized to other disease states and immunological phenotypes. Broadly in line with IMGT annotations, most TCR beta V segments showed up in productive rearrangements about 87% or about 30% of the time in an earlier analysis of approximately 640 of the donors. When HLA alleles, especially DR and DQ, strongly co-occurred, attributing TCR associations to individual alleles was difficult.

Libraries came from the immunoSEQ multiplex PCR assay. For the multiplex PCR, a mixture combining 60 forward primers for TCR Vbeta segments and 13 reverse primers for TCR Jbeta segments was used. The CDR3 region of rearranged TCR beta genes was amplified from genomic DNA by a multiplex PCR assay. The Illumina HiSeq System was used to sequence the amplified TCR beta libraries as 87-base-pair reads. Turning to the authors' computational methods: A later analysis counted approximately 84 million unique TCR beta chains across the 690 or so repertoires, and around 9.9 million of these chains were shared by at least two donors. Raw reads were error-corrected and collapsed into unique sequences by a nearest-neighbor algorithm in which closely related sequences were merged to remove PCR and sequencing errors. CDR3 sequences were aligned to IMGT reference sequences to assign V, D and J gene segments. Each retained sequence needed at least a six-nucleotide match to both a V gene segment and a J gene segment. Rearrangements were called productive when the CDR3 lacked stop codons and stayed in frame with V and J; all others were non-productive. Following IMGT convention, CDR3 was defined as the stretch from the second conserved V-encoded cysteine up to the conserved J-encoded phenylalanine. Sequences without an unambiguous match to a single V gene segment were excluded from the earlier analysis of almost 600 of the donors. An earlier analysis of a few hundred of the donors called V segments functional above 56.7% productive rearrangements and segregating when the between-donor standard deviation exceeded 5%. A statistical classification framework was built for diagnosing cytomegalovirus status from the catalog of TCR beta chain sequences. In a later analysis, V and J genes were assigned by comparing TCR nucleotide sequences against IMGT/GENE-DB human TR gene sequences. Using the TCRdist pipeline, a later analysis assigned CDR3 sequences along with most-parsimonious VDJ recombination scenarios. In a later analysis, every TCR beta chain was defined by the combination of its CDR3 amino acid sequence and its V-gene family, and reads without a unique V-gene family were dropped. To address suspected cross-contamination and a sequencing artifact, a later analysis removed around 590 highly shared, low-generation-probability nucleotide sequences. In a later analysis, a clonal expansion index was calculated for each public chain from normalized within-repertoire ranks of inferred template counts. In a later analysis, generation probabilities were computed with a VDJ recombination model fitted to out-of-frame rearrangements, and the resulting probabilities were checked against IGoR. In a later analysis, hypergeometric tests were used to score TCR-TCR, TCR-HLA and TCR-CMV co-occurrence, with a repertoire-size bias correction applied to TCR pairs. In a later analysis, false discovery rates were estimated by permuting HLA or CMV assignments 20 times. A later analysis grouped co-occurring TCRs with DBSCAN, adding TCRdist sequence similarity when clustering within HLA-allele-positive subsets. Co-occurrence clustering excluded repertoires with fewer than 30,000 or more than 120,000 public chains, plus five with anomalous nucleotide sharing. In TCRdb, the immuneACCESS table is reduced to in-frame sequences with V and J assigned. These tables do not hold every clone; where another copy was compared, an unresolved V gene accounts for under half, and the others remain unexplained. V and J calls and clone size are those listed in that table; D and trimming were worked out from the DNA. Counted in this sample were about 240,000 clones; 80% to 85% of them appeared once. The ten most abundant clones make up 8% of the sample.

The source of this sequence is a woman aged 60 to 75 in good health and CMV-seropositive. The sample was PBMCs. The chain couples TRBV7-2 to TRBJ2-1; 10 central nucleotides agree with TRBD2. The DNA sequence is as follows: TGTGCCAGCAGCTTAATGTTCGGTAGCGGGAGGCGGAGAAGCGAGCAGTTCTTC. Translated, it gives CASSLMFGSGRRRSEQFF.